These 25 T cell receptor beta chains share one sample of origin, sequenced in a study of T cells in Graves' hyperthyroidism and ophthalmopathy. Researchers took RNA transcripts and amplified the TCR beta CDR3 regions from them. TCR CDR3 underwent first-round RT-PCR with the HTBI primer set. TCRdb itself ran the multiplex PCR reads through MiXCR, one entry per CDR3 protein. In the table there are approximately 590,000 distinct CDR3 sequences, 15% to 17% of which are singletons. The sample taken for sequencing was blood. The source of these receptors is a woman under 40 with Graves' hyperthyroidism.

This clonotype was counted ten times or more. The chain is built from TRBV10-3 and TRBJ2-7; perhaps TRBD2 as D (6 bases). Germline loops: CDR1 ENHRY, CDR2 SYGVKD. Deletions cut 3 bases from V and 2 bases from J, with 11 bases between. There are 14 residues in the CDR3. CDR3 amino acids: CAISDGGRTYEQYF. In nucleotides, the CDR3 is TGTGCCATCAGTGATGGGGGGAGAACCTACGAGCAGTACTTC.

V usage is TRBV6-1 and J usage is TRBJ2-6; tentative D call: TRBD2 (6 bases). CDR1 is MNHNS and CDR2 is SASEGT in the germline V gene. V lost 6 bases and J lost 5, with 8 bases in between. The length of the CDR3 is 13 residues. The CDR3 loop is CASRRDWANVLTF. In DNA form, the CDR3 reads TGTGCCAGCAGGAGGGACTGGGCCAACGTCCTGACTTTC.

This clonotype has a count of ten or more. The CDR3 spells CSARQDEATYEQYF. CDR3 sequence (DNA): TGCAGTGCTCGGCAGGACGAAGCTACCTACGAGCAGTACTTC. The V and J genes are TRBV20-1 and TRBJ2-7; no clear D gene. Germline-derived CDR1 and CDR2 are DFQATT and SNEGSKA (reference sequence). There are 14 residues in the CDR3. V lost 5 bases and J 2 bases, leaving 16 bases between the germline ends.

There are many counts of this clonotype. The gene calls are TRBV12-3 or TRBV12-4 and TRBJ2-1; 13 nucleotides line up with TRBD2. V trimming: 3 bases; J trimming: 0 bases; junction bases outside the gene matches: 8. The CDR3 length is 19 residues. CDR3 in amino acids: CASSFDVWTSGSSYNEQFF. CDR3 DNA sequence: TGTGCCAGCAGTTTTGACGTCTGGACTAGCGGGAGCTCCTACAATGAGCAGTTCTTC.

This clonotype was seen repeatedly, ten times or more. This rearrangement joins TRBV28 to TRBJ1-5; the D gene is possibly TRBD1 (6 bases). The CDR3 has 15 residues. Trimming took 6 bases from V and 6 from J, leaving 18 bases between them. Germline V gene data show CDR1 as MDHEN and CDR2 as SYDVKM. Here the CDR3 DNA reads TGTGCCAGCAGGCGACCAGGGTGGGGGGCTCAGCCCCAGCATTTT. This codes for CASRRPGWGAQPQHF.

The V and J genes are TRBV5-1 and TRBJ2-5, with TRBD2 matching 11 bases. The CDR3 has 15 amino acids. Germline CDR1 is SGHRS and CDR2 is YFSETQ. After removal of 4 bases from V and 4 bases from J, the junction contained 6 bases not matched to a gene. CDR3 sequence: CASSPTSGIRETQYF. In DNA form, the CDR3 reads TGCGCCAGCAGCCCGACTAGCGGGATTCGAGAGACCCAGTACTTC. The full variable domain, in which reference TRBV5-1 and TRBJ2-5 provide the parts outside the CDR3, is KAGVTQTPRYLIKTRGQQVTLSCSPISGHRSVSWYQQTPGQGLQFLFEYFSETQRNKGNFPGRFSGRQFSNSRSEMNVSTLELGDSALYLCASSPTSGIRETQYFGPGTRLLVL.

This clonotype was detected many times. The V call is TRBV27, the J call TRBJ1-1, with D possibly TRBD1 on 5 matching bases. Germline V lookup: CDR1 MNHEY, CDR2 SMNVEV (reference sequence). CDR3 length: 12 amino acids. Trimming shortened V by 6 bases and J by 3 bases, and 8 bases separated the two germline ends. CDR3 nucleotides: TGTGCCAGCAGGCAGGGTTACACTGAAGCTTTCTTT. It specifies CASRQGYTEAFF.

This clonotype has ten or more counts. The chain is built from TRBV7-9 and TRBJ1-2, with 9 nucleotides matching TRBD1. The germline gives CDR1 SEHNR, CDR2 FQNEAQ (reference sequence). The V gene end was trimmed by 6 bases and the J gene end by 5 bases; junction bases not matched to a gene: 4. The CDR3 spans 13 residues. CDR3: CASRQQGAYGYTF. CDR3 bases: TGTGCCAGCAGGCAACAGGGGGCATATGGCTACACCTTC.

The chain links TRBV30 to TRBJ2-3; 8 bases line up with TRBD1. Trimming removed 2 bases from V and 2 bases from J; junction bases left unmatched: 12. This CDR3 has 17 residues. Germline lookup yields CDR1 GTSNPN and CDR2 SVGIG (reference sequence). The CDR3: CAWSIQFMTGDTDTQYF. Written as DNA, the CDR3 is TGTGCCTGGAGTATCCAATTTATGACAGGGGACACAGATACGCAGTATTTT.

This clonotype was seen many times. CDR3 nucleotides: TGCGCCAGCAGCTGGGGGACAGACCGCACAGATACGCAGTATTTT. It is translated as CASSWGTDRTDTQYF. This chain joins TRBV5-1 and TRBJ2-3; TRBD1 aligns across 7 bases. Trimming at V came to 3 bases and at J to 1 base, leaving 5 bases not matched to a gene. Germline V gene lookup returns CDR1 SGHRS and CDR2 YFSETQ. The length of the CDR3 is 15 residues.

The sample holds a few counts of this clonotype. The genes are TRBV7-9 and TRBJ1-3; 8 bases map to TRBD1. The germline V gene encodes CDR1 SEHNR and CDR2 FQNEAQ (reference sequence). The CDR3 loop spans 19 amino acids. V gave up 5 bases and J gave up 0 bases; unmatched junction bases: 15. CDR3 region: CASSGRDRFFSSSGNTIYF. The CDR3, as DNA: TGTGCCAGCAGCGGCCGGGACAGGTTCTTTAGCAGCTCTGGAAACACCATATATTTT.

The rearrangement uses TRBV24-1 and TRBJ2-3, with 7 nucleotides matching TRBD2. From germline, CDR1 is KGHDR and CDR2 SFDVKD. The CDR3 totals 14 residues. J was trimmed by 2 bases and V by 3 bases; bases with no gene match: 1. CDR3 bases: TGTGCCACCAGTGATCGGGACTACACAGATACGCAGTATTTT. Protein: CATSDRDYTDTQYF.

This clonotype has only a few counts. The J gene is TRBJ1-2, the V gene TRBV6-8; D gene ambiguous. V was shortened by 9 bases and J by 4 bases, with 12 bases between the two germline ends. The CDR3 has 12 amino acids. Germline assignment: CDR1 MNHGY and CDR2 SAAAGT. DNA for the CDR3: TGTGCCAGTTCCAGCAGTTCCTATGGCTACACCTTC. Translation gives CASSSSSYGYTF.

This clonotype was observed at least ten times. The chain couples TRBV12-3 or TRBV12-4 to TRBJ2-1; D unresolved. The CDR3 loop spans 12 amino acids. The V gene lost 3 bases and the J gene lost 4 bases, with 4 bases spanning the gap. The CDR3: CASSFGYNEQFF. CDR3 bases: TGTGCCAGCAGTTTCGGGTACAATGAGCAGTTCTTC.

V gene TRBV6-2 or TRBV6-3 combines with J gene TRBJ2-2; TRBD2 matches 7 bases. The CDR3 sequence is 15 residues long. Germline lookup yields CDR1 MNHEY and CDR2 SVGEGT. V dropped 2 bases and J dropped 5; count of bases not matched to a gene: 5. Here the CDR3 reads CASSYGAGETGELFF. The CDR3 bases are TGTGCCAGCAGTTACGGGGCGGGAGAGACCGGGGAGCTGTTTTTT.

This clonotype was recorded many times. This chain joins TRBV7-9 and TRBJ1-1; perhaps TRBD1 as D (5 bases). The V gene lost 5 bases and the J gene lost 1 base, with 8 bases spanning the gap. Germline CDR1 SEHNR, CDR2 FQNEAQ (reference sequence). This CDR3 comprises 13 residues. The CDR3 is CASSDRRNTEAFF. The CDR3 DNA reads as TGTGCCAGCAGCGACAGAAGGAACACTGAAGCTTTCTTT.

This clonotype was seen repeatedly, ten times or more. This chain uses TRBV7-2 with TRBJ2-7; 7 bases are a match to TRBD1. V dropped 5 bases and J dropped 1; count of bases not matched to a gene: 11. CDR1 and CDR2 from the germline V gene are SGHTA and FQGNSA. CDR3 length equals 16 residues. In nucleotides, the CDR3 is TGTGCCAGCAGCCTGGACAGGTTCGGTGGGTCCTACGAGCAGTACTTC. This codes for CASSLDRFGGSYEQYF.

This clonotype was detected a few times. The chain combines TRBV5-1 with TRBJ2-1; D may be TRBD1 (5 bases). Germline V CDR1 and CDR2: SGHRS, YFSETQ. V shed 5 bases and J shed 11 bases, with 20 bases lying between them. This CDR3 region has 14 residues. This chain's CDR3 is CASSLRTSDRQQFF. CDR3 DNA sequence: TGCGCCAGCAGTCTTAGGACCTCCGACAGACAGCAGTTCTTC.

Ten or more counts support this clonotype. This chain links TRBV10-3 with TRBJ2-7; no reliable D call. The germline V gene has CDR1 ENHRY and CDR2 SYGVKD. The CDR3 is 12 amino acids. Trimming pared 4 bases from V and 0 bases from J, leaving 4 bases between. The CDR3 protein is CAISGTSYEQYF. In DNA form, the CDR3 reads TGTGCCATCAGTGGCACCTCCTACGAGCAGTACTTC.

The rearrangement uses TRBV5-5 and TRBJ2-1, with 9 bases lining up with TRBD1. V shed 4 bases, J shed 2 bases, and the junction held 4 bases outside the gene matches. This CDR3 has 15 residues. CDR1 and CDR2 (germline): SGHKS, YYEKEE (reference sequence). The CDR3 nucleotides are TGTGCCAGCAGCGTCGGGGACAGGGCCTACAATGAGCAGTTCTTC. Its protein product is CASSVGDRAYNEQFF.

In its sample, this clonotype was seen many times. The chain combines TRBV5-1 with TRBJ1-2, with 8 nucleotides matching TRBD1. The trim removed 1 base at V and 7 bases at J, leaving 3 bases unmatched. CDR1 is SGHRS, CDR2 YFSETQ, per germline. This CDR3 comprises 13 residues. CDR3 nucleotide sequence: TGCGCCAGCAGCTTGTCCGACAGGGGTGGCTACACCTTC. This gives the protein CASSLSDRGGYTF.

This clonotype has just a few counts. CDR3 loop: CASSKEWASTDTQYF. The CDR3 DNA reads as TGTGCCAGCAGTAAGGAGTGGGCTAGCACAGATACGCAGTATTTT. The rearrangement links TRBV27 to TRBJ2-3; unclear D gene. V dropped 5 bases and J dropped 0 bases, with 12 bases sitting between them. Germline assignment: CDR1 MNHEY and CDR2 SMNVEV (reference sequence). This CDR3 has 15 amino acids.

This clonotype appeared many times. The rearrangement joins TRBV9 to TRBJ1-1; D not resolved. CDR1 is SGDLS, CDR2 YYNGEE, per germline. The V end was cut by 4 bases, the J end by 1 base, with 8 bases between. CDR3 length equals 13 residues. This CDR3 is CASSSKPNTEAFF. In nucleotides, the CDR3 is TGTGCCAGCAGCTCTAAACCGAACACTGAAGCTTTCTTT.

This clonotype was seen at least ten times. Here the CDR3 DNA reads TGTGCCAGCAGTTCCGCGGGAAGAGCGGCTACCTACGAGCAGTACTTC. Translating gives CASSSAGRAATYEQYF. The rearrangement uses TRBV6-1 and TRBJ2-7, with D possibly TRBD2 on 6 matching bases. Trimming removed 5 bases from V and 2 bases from J, with 19 bases in between. The CDR3 totals 16 residues. The germline V gene encodes CDR1 MNHNS and CDR2 SASEGT.

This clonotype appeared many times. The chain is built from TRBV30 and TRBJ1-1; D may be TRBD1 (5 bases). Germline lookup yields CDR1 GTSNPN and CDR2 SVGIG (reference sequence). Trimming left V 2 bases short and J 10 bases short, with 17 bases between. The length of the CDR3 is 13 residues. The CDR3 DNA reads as TGTGCCTGGAGTTCACGACAACAGGAGACAGCTTTCTTT. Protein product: CAWSSRQQETAFF. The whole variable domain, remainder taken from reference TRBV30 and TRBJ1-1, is SQTIHQWPATLVQPVGSPLSLECTVEGTSNPNLYWYRQAAGRGLQLLFYSVGIGQISSEVPQNLSASRPQDRQFILSSKKLLLSDSGFYLCAWSSRQQETAFFGQGTRLTVV.